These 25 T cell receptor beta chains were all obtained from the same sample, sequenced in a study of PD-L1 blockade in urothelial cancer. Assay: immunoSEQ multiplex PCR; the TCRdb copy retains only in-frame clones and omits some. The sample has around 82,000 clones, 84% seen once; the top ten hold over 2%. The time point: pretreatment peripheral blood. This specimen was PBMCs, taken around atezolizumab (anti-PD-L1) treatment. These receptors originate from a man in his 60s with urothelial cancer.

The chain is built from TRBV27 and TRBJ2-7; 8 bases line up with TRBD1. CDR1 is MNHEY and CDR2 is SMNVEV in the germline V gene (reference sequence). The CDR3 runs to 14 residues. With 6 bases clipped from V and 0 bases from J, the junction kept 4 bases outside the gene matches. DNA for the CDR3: TGTGCCAGCAGACGGGGACAGGCCTCCTACGAGCAGTACTTC. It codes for CASRRGQASYEQYF.

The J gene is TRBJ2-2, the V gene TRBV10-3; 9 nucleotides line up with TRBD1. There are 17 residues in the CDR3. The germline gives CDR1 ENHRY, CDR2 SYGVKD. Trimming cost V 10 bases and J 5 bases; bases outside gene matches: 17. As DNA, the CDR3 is TGTGCCACCGAGCCCGGGACAGGGAAAACTAAGACCGGGGAGCTGTTTTTT. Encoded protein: CATEPGTGKTKTGELFF.

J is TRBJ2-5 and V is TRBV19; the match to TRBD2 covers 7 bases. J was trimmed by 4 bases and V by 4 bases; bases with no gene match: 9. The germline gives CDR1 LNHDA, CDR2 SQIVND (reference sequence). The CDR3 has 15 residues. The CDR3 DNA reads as TGTGCCAGTAGTAGCCGACTAGCCCTCGGAGAGACCCAGTACTTC. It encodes CASSSRLALGETQYF.

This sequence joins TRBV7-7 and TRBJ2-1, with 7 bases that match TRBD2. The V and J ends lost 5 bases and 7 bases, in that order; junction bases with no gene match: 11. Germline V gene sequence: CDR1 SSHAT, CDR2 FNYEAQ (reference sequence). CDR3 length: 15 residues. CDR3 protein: CASSPGEGPTNEQFF. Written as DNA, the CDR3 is TGTGCCAGCAGCCCCGGGGAGGGGCCAACGAATGAGCAGTTCTTC.

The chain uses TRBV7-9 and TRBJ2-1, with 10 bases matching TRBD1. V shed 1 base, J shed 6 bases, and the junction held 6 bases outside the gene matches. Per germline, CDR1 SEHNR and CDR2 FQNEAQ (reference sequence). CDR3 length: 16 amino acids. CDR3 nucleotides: TGTGCCAGCAGCTTAGGTTCAAGGACAGGGGGCAATGAGCAGTTCTTC. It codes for CASSLGSRTGGNEQFF.

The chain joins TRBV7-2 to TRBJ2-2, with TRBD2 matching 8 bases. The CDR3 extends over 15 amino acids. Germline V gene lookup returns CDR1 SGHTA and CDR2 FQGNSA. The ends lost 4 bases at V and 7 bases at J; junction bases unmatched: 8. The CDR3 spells CASSSPGLVIGELFF. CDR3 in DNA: TGTGCCAGCAGCTCCCCGGGACTAGTAATCGGGGAGCTGTTTTTT. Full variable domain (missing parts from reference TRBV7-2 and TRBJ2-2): GAGVSQSPSNKVTEKGKDVELRCDPISGHTALYWYRQSLGQGLEFLIYFQGNSAPDKSGLPSDRFSAERTGGSVSTLTIQRTQQEDSAVYLCASSSPGLVIGELFFGEGSRLTVL.

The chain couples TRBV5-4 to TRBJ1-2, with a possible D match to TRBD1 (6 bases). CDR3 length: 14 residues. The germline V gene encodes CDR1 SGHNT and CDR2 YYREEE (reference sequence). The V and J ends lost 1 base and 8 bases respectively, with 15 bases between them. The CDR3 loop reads CASSLNLGAGGYTF. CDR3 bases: TGTGCCAGCAGCTTGAATCTGGGGGCCGGAGGCTACACCTTC.

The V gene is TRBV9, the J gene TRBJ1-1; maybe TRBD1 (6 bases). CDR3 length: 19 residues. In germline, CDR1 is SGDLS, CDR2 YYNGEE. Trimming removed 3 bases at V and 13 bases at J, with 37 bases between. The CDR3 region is CASSALPGGATIPSLKVFF. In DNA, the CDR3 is TGTGCCAGCAGCGCCCTGCCGGGGGGGGCCACCATTCCCTCCCTGAAGGTTTTCTTT.

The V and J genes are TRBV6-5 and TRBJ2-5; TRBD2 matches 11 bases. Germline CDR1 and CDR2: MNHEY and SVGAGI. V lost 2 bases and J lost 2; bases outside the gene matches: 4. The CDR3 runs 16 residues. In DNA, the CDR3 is TGTGCCAGCAGTTACGGGGGACTAGCGGTACAAGAGACCCAGTACTTC. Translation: CASSYGGLAVQETQYF.

The CDR3 region is CASSDRVGGESVWTEAFF. The CDR3 DNA reads as TGTGCCAGCAGTGACCGTGTAGGGGGCGAGTCGGTCTGGACTGAAGCTTTCTTT. The chain carries TRBV6-4 and TRBJ1-1, with TRBD1 identical over 7 bases. The CDR3 contains 18 residues. J gave up 5 bases and V 2 bases, and 17 bases lay outside the gene matches. The germline V gene encodes CDR1 MRHNA and CDR2 SNTAGT.

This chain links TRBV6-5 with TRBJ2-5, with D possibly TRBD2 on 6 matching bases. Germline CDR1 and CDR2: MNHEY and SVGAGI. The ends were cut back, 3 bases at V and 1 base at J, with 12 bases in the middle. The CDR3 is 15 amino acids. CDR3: CASSYGGEAQETQYF. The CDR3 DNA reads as TGTGCCAGCAGTTATGGAGGGGAGGCCCAAGAGACCCAGTACTTC.

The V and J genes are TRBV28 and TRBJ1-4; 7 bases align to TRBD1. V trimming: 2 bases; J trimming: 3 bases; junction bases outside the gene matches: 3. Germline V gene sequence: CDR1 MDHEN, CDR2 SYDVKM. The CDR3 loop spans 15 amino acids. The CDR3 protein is CASSLDRDPNEKLFF. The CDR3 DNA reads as TGTGCCAGCAGTTTAGACAGGGACCCTAATGAAAAACTGTTTTTT.

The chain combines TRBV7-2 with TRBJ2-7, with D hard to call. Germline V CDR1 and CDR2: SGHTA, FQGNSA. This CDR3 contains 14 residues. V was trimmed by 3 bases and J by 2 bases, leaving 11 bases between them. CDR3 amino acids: CASSFTATTYEQYF. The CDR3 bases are TGTGCCAGCAGCTTTACAGCCACAACCTACGAGCAGTACTTC.

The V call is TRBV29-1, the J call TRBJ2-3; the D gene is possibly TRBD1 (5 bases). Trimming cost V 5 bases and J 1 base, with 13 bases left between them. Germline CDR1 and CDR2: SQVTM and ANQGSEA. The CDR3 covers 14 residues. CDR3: CSVRQYYGTDTQYF. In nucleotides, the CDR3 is TGCAGCGTTAGACAGTATTACGGCACAGATACGCAGTATTTT.

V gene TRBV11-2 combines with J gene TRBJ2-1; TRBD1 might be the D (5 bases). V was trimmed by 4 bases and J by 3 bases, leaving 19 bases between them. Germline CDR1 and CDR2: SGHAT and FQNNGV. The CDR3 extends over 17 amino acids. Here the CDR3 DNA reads TGTGCCAGCAGCTCCCCTCTAGGGGCGTCCTTCTACAATGAGCAGTTCTTC. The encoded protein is CASSSPLGASFYNEQFF.

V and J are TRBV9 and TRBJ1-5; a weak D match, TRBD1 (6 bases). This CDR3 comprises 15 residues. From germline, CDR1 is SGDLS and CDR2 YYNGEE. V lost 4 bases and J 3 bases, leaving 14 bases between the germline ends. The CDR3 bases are TGTGCCAGCAGCAGGGGACGGGACACCAATCAGCCCCAGCATTTT. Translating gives CASSRGRDTNQPQHF.

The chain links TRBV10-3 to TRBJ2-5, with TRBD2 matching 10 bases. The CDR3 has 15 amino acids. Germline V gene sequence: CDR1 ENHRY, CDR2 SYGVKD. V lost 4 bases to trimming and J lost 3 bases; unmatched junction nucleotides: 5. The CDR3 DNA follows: TGTGCCATCAGTGCCAATAGCGGGGGGAAAGAGACCCAGTACTTC. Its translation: CAISANSGGKETQYF.

The CDR3: CASSEPGLAGVDEQFF. In nucleotides, the CDR3 is TGTGCCAGCAGCGAGCCGGGACTAGCGGGAGTGGATGAGCAGTTCTTC. The rearrangement uses TRBV25-1 and TRBJ2-1; 14 bases match TRBD2. Trimming took 6 bases from V and 8 from J; bases not matched to a gene: 9. The CDR3 contains 16 residues. Germline V gives CDR1 MGHDK, CDR2 SYGVNS.

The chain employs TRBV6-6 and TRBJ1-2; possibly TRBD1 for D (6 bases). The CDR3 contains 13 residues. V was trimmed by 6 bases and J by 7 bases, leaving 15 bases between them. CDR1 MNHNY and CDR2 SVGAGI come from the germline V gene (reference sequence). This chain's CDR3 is CASREQGPFGYTF. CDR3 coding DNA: TGTGCCAGCAGGGAACAGGGTCCCTTTGGCTACACCTTC.

The CDR3 DNA reads as TGTGCCAGCAACCCGACAGGGGCCAATCAGCCCCAGCATTTT. Protein sequence: CASNPTGANQPQHF. The V and J genes are TRBV6-5 and TRBJ1-5, with 8 nucleotides matching TRBD1. Germline V gives CDR1 MNHEY, CDR2 SVGAGI. The V segment lost 7 bases and the J segment 3 bases; nucleotides outside the gene matches: 5. This CDR3 is 14 amino acids long.

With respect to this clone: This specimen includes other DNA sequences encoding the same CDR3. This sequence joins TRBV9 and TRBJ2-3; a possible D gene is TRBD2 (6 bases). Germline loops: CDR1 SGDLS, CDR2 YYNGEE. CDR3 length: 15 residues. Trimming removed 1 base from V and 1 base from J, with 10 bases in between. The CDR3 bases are TGTGCCAGCAGCGTAATCACGGGGGGCACAGATACGCAGTATTTT. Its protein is CASSVITGGTDTQYF.

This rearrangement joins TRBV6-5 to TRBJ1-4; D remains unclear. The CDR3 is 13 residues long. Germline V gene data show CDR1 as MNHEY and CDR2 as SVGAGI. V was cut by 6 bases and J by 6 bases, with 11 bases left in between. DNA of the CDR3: TGTGCCAGCAGACCCGGGAGGGATGAAAAACTGTTTTTT. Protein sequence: CASRPGRDEKLFF.

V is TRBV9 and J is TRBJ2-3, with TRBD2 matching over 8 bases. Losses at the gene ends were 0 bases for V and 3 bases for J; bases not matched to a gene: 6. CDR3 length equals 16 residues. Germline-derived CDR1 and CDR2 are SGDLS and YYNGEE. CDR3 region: CASSVGHSGTTDTQYF. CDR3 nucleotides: TGTGCCAGCAGCGTAGGCCATAGCGGGACAACAGATACGCAGTATTTT. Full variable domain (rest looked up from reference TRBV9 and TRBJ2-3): DSGVTQTPKHLITATGQRVTLRCSPRSGDLSVYWYQQSLDQGLQFLIQYYNGEERAKGNILERFSAQQFPDLHSELNLSSLELGDSALYFCASSVGHSGTTDTQYFGPGTRLTVL.

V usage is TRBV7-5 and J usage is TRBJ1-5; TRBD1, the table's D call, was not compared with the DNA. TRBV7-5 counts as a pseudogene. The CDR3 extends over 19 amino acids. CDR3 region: CVRSPDGRGKPYSNQPQHF. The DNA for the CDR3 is TGTGTCAGAAGCCCCGATGGCAGGGGGAAACCCTATAGCAATCAGCCCCAGCATTTT.

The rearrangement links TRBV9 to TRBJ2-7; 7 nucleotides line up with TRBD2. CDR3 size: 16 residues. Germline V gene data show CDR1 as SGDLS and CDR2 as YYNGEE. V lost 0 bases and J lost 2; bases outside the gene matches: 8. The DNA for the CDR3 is TGTGCCAGCAGCGTAGGGGCAGGGACTAATCCCTACGAGCAGTACTTC. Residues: CASSVGAGTNPYEQYF.